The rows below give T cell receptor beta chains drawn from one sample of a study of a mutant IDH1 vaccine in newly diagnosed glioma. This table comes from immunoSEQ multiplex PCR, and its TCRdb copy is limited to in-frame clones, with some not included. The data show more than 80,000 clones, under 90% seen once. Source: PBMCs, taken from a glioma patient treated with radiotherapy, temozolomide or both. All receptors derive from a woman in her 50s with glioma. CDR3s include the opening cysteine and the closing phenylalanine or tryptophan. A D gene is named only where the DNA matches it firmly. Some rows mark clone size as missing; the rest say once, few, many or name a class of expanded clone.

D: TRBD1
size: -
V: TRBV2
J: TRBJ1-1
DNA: TGTGCCAGCAGTGAAGCACGGACAGGTAACACTGAAGCTTTCTTT
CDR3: CASSEARTGNTEAFF

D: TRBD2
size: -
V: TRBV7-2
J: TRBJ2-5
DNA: TGTGCCAGCAGATCCCCCGCACTAGCGGGGATCCAAGAGACCCAGTACTTC
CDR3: CASRSPALAGIQETQYF

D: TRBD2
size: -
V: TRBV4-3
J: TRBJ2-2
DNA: TGCGCCAGCACCGGACTAGCGGGGGGAGGTCACACCGGGGAGCTGTTTTTT
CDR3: CASTGLAGGGHTGELFF

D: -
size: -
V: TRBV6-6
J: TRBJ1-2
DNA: TGTGCCAGCAGTTCCAACAGTAACTATGGCTACACCTTC
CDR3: CASSSNSNYGYTF

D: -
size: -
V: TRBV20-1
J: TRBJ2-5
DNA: TGCAGTGCTAGAGTTGGGGAGACCCAGTACTTC
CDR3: CSARVGETQYF

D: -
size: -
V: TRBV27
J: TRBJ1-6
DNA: TGTGCCAGCAGTCAACAGGGTGGGAATTCACCCCTCCACTTT
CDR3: CASSQQGGNSPLHF

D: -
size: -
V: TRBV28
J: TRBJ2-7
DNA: TGTGCCAGCAGTTTAGACAGCCACGGGCTCATGTACTTC
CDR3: CASSLDSHGLMYF

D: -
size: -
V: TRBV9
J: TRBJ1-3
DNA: TGTGCCAGCAGCGTAGACCCGGGGTACTCTGGAAACACCATATATTTT
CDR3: CASSVDPGYSGNTIYF

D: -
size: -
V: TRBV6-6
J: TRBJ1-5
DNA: TGTGCCAGTTCTCGAGTAGGAGGTATCCAGCCCCAGCATTTT
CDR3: CASSRVGGIQPQHF

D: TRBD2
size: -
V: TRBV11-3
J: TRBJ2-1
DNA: TGTGCCAGCAGCACTACTAGCGGGTCTTACAATGAGCAGTTCTTC
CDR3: CASSTTSGSYNEQFF

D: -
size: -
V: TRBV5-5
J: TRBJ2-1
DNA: TGTGCCAGCAGCTTGGGTCGGCAGGGCAATGAGCAGTTCTTC
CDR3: CASSLGRQGNEQFF

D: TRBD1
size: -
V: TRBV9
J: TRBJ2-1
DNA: TGTGCCAGCAGCGAACGGGACAGGGCCTACAATGAGCAGTTCTTC
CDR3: CASSERDRAYNEQFF

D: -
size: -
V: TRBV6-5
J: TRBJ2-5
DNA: TGTGCCAGCAGTTACCGGTCGGATGGGGAGACCCAGTACTTC
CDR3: CASSYRSDGETQYF

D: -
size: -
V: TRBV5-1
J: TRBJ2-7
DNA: TGCGCCAGCAGCCCCCAGGGGTCCAACGAGCAGTACTTC
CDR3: CASSPQGSNEQYF

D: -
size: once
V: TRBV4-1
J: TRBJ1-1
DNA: TGCGCCAGCAGCCAAGTCCCAGGCCAAGAAACTGAAGCTTTCTTT
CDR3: CASSQVPGQETEAFF

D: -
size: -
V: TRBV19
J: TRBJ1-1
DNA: TGTGCCAGTAGCTTCTACACGGAGAACACTGAAGCTTTCTTT
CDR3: CASSFYTENTEAFF

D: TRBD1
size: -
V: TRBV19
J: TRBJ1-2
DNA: TGTGCCAGTAGTCTCCCCGGACAGGGGAGCTATGGCTACACCTTC
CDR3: CASSLPGQGSYGYTF

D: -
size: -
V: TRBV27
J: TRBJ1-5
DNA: TGTGCCAGCGGGTACAATCAGCCCCAGCATTTT
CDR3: CASGYNQPQHF

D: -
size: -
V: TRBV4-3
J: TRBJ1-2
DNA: TGCGCCAGCAGCTCCGGGCCCCGGGTTGGCTACACCTTC
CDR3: CASSSGPRVGYTF

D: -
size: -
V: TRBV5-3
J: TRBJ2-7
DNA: TGTGCCAGAAGCCTGACAGCTACCTACGAGCAGTACTTC
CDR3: CARSLTATYEQYF

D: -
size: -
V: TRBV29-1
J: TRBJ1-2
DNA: TGCAGCGCTCCCTCCCGGGGCCATGGCTACACCTTC
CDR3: CSAPSRGHGYTF

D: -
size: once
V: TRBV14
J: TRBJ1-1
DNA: TGTGCCAGCAGCCAAGATTGGTACCAGGGGAGATCGAACACTGAAGCTTTCTTT
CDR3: CASSQDWYQGRSNTEAFF

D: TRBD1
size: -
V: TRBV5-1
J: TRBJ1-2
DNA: TGCGCCAGCAGCCCCGGACAGGGGGCGTCCTATGGCTACACCTTC
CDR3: CASSPGQGASYGYTF

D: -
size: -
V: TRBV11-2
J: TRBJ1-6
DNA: TGTGCCAGCAGCTTAGATCTTTGGGGGCAGGATCATTCACCCCTCCACTTT
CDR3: CASSLDLWGQDHSPLHF

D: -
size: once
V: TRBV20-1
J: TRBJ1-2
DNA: TGCAGAGGTGGCCCAACGGACGGCTACACCTTC
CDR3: CRGGPTDGYTF

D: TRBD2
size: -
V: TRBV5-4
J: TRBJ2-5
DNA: TGTGCCAGCAGCTTGGAGCAGCGGGGCCAAGAGACCCAGTACTTC
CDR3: CASSLEQRGQETQYF